These 30 T cell receptor beta chains share one sample of origin, sequenced in a study of long-term antiretroviral therapy in people with HIV. The run of the v3.0 immunoSEQ assay was at survey level. Using immunoSEQ multiplex PCR, the repertoire was profiled, and TCRdb retains in-frame clones only, with some absent. The table shows about 22,000 clones, with roughly three quarters occurring only once. The starting material was unsorted PBMCs, obtained around 1.7 years before starting antiretroviral therapy. The receptors originated from a woman aged 40 to 55 with HIV.

CDR3 sequence: CASRGGPTYYEQYF. The CDR3 nucleotides read TGTGCCAGCAGAGGGGGCCCTACTTACTACGAGCAGTACTTC. The V and J genes are TRBV11-3 and TRBJ2-7, with TRBD1 matching 7 bases. Germline V gene data show CDR1 as SGHNT and CDR2 as YENEEA. V trimming: 6 bases; J trimming: 3 bases; junction bases outside the gene matches: 8. The CDR3 runs 14 residues.

CDR3 sequence (DNA): TGCGCCAGCAGCCAAGGCAGGTTCTCGAACTATGGCTACACCTTC. This sequence encodes CASSQGRFSNYGYTF. The rearrangement uses TRBV4-3 and TRBJ1-2; D is undetermined. V was shortened by 1 base and J by 2 bases, with 11 bases between the two germline ends. From germline, CDR1 is LGHNA and CDR2 YSLEER. The CDR3 is made up of 15 amino acids.

This chain connects TRBV5-1 to TRBJ1-2, with a tentative D call TRBD1 (5 bases). V lost 5 bases and J lost 3, with 11 bases in between. The CDR3 length is 13 residues. CDR1 SGHRS and CDR2 YFSETQ come from the germline V gene. The CDR3 DNA follows: TGCGCCAGCAGTACTGGGGACCACTATGGCTACACCTTC. It translates to CASSTGDHYGYTF.

V gene TRBV19 combines with J gene TRBJ2-1; 12 nucleotides agree with TRBD2. CDR3 length: 17 amino acids. CDR1 and CDR2 from the germline V gene are LNHDA and SQIVND (reference sequence). The V segment lost 4 bases and the J segment 8 bases; nucleotides outside the gene matches: 12. In nucleotides, the CDR3 is TGTGCCAGTAGTACCAGACTAGCGGGAGTAATAATCCATGAGCAGTTCTTC. This encodes CASSTRLAGVIIHEQFF.

The chain joins TRBV14 to TRBJ2-7, with TRBD1 as a possible D gene (6 bases). The V end was cut by 1 base, the J end by 3 bases, with 13 bases between. This CDR3 is 15 amino acids long. Germline V gene lookup returns CDR1 SGHDN and CDR2 FVKESK. The CDR3: CASSQGDRLDYEQYF. The CDR3 coding sequence is TGTGCCAGCAGCCAAGGTGACAGGCTAGACTACGAGCAGTACTTC.

CDR3 DNA: TGTGCCAGCAGCTTCCGGGGGGATACTTACAATGAGCAGTTCTTC. Amino acid sequence: CASSFRGDTYNEQFF. The chain uses TRBV13 and TRBJ2-1; TRBD2 aligns across 7 bases. The germline CDR1 and CDR2 sequences are PRHDT and FYEKMQ (reference sequence). J was trimmed by 4 bases and V by 3 bases; bases with no gene match: 6. CDR3 length: 15 residues.

The chain is built from TRBV5-6 and TRBJ1-2; 8 bases map to TRBD1. V trimming: 0 bases; J trimming: 8 bases; junction bases outside the gene matches: 9. The CDR3 is made up of 15 amino acids. Germline V gene sequence: CDR1 SGHDT, CDR2 YYEEEE. The CDR3: CASSLDRTGIDGYTF. CDR3 bases: TGTGCCAGCAGCTTGGATCGGACAGGGATTGACGGCTACACCTTC.

The chain uses TRBV21-1 and TRBJ1-4; the D segment call TRBD1 is taken from the table without a DNA check. TRBV21-1 is flagged as a pseudogene. CDR3 length: 17 residues. The DNA of the CDR3 is TGTGCCAGCAGCAAAGCGCGAGATCGACAGCATCTTTTGGCACGGATGTTT. It is translated as CASSKARDRQHLLARMF.

This clone was observed a handful of times. The DNA for the CDR3 is TGTGCCAGCAGCTTATCCGGCGGGAGGAATTACGAGCAGTACTTC. It yields the protein CASSLSGGRNYEQYF. This chain connects TRBV7-8 to TRBJ2-7; 8 nucleotides match TRBD2. V dropped 2 bases and J dropped 4; count of bases not matched to a gene: 7. Germline loops: CDR1 SGHVS, CDR2 FQNEAQ. CDR3 length: 15 amino acids.

This clone has a single count. The chain links TRBV5-1 to TRBJ2-5; the match to TRBD2 covers 13 bases. The junction had 4 bases not matched to a gene; V was cut back by 4 bases and J by 1 base. The CDR3 has 16 residues. Germline V gene data show CDR1 as SGHRS and CDR2 as YFSETQ. The CDR3 DNA reads TGCGCCAGCAGCCATGGACTAGCGGGAGTCCAAGAGACCCAGTACTTC. Its protein product is CASSHGLAGVQETQYF.

The rearrangement uses TRBV7-2 and TRBJ2-3, with 7 positions matching TRBD1. After removal of 5 bases from V and 5 bases from J, the junction contained 4 bases not matched to a gene. This CDR3 region has 13 residues. Germline V lookup: CDR1 SGHTA, CDR2 FQGNSA. CDR3 sequence: CASSPRQGDTQYF. The CDR3 DNA sequence: TGTGCCAGCAGCCCTAGACAGGGAGATACGCAGTATTTT.

The chain has TRBV10-1 and TRBJ2-1; D uncertain. Between the trimmed V and J ends, which lost 8 bases and 8 bases, there was a span of 10 bases. In germline, CDR1 is WNHNN, CDR2 SYGVQD (reference sequence). This CDR3 contains 11 residues. As DNA, the CDR3 is TGCGCCAGCGGTATAGTCGATGAGCAGTTCTTC. Translated, it gives CASGIVDEQFF.

The chain has TRBV7-6 and TRBJ2-3; D call uncertain. Germline V CDR1 and CDR2: SGHVS, FNYEAQ. This CDR3 is 17 amino acids long. V was pared by 1 base and J by 0 bases, with 14 bases between. The CDR3 coding sequence is TGTGCCAGCAGCTTAGGGGCGTCGGGTAGTAGCACAGATACGCAGTATTTT. Its protein product is CASSLGASGSSTDTQYF.

This chain joins TRBV5-1 and TRBJ1-1; D not certain. This CDR3 contains 14 residues. Trimming stripped 0 bases from V and 1 base from J, with 7 bases between. Germline V gene data show CDR1 as SGHRS and CDR2 as YFSETQ. The CDR3 nucleotides are TGCGCCAGCAGCTTGGCACCCCCGAACACTGAAGCTTTCTTT. This encodes CASSLAPPNTEAFF.

The V and J genes are TRBV5-1 and TRBJ2-2, with 8 nucleotides matching TRBD2. J was trimmed by 5 bases and V by 1 base; bases with no gene match: 10. Per the germline V gene, CDR1 is SGHRS and CDR2 is YFSETQ. The CDR3 length is 17 residues. The CDR3 region is CASSLTSGRAGTGELFF. Here the CDR3 DNA reads TGCGCCAGCAGCTTGACGTCCGGGAGGGCGGGGACCGGGGAGCTGTTTTTT.

A few counts support this clone. V gene TRBV13 combines with J gene TRBJ1-4; D gene unclear. Germline V gene sequence: CDR1 PRHDT, CDR2 FYEKMQ (reference sequence). The length of the CDR3 is 17 residues. V was shortened by 1 base and J by 0 bases, with 12 bases between the two germline ends. CDR3 nucleotides: TGTGCCAGCAGCTTAGCCTCCGCCCGGACAACTAATGAAAAACTGTTTTTT. Translation: CASSLASARTTNEKLFF. Filled out from reference TRBV13 and TRBJ1-4, the complete variable domain reads AAGVIQSPRHLIKEKRETATLKCYPIPRHDTVYWYQQGPGQDPQFLISFYEKMQSDKGSIPDRFSAQQFSDYHSELNMSSLELGDSALYFCASSLASARTTNEKLFFGSGTQLSVL.

This chain links TRBV7-9 with TRBJ2-2; D might be TRBD1 (5 bases). V shed 5 bases and J shed 3 bases, with 19 bases lying between them. In germline, CDR1 is SEHNR, CDR2 FQNEAQ (reference sequence). The CDR3 is 17 amino acids. The CDR3 loop reads CASSPTRAGRHTGELFF. CDR3 sequence (DNA): TGTGCCAGCAGCCCTACCCGGGCAGGGCGACACACCGGGGAGCTGTTTTTT. Full variable domain (rest looked up from reference TRBV7-9 and TRBJ2-2): DTGVSQNPRHKITKRGQNVTFRCDPISEHNRLYWYRQTLGQGPEFLTYFQNEAQLEKSRLLSDRFSAERPKGSFSTLEIQRTEQGDSAMYLCASSPTRAGRHTGELFFGEGSRLTVL.

The chain combines TRBV5-1 with TRBJ2-4; D call uncertain. V was pared by 1 base and J by 5 bases, with 10 bases between. There are 14 residues in the CDR3. Germline CDR1 and CDR2: SGHRS and YFSETQ. The CDR3 DNA reads as TGCGCCAGCAGCTTGAAGGGTGTGGAAAACATTCAGTACTTC. Residues: CASSLKGVENIQYF.

The V call is TRBV4-1, the J call TRBJ2-2; perhaps TRBD1 as D (6 bases). Germline V gives CDR1 MGHRA, CDR2 YSYEKL. This CDR3 spans 15 amino acids. V shed 1 base and J shed 5 bases, with 11 bases lying between them. The CDR3 DNA follows: TGCGCCAGCAGCCAAGTAGGGCAGGGGACCGGGGAGCTGTTTTTT. Translation gives CASSQVGQGTGELFF.

This clone was counted a few times. V and J are TRBV15 and TRBJ2-7; unclear D gene. Trimming took off 0 bases at V and 2 bases at J, with 11 bases between the two ends. The CDR3 is 15 amino acids. CDR1 LNHNV and CDR2 YYDKDF come from the germline V gene (reference sequence). CDR3 in amino acids: CATSREGWGTYEQYF. CDR3 bases: TGTGCCACCAGCAGAGAAGGGTGGGGAACCTACGAGCAGTACTTC. The variable domain in full, with the rest retrieved from reference TRBV15 and TRBJ2-7, is DAMVIQNPRYQVTQFGKPVTLSCSQTLNHNVMYWYQQKSSQAPKLLFHYYDKDFNNEADTPDNFQSRRPNTSFCFLDIRSPGLGDTAMYLCATSREGWGTYEQYFGPGTRLTVT.

The chain is built from TRBV16 and TRBJ1-1; unclear D gene. The germline V and J ends were trimmed by 7 bases and 1 base, with 10 bases remaining between them. Germline CDR1 and CDR2: KGHSY and FQNENV. This CDR3 spans 13 amino acids. CDR3 in DNA: TGTGCCAGCAACCCGACGGAGAACACTGAAGCTTTCTTT. Its translation is CASNPTENTEAFF.

This clone is a singleton in its sample. The rearrangement links TRBV5-1 to TRBJ2-3; TRBD2 matches at 7 bases. V lost 4 bases to trimming and J lost 8 bases; unmatched junction nucleotides: 10. Germline V lookup: CDR1 SGHRS, CDR2 YFSETQ. The length of the CDR3 is 14 residues. The CDR3 protein is CASSGGGTEITQYF. In DNA, the CDR3 is TGCGCCAGCAGCGGGGGGGGGACTGAAATTACGCAGTATTTT.

V is TRBV7-2 and J is TRBJ2-1; 7 positions agree with TRBD2. The junction had 8 bases not matched to a gene; V was cut back by 5 bases and J by 1 base. Germline lookup yields CDR1 SGHTA and CDR2 FQGNSA. There are 16 residues in the CDR3. Here the CDR3 DNA reads TGTGCCAGCAGCCCGGGAGCGGGATGGTCCTACAATGAGCAGTTCTTC. This sequence encodes CASSPGAGWSYNEQFF.

The chain couples TRBV6-5 to TRBJ1-1, with D possibly matching TRBD1 (6 bases). V dropped 6 bases and J dropped 11 bases, with 25 bases sitting between them. Per the germline V gene, CDR1 is MNHEY and CDR2 is SVGAGI. The CDR3 loop spans 15 amino acids. CDR3 protein: CASRSGGGKSQSAFF. CDR3 in DNA: TGTGCCAGCAGGTCGGGGGGGGGCAAGTCTCAGTCCGCTTTCTTT.

This rearrangement joins TRBV7-2 to TRBJ2-7, with D tentatively TRBD1 or TRBD2 (7 bases each). CDR3 length: 16 amino acids. V was pared by 8 bases and J by 5 bases, with 25 bases between. The germline CDR1 and CDR2 sequences are SGHTA and FQGNSA. The CDR3 region is CASLPDPGGAFNEQYF. The CDR3 DNA is TGTGCCAGCCTACCCGACCCAGGGGGGGCTTTCAACGAGCAGTACTTC.

This sequence joins TRBV29-1 and TRBJ2-5; possible D gene TRBD1, 5 bases. There are 12 residues in the CDR3. Germline assignment: CDR1 SQVTM and CDR2 ANQGSEA. Deletions cut 5 bases from V and 5 bases from J, with 12 bases between. CDR3 bases: TGCAGCGTTCTGGGGCTGTACGAGACCCAGTACTTC. Protein: CSVLGLYETQYF.

V and J are TRBV2 and TRBJ1-1; D gene ambiguous. The CDR3 length is 12 residues. Trimming cost V 4 bases and J 5 bases, with 8 bases left between them. Germline CDR1 SNHLY, CDR2 FYNNEI. CDR3 sequence reads: CASSVDLTEAFF. The CDR3 DNA is TGTGCCAGCAGTGTCGATTTGACTGAAGCTTTCTTT.

A word on this clone: One end of the junction varies from germline; a read error may be responsible. This chain joins TRBV6-1 and TRBJ2-7, with TRBD2 identical over 10 bases. CDR1 is MNHNS, CDR2 SASEGT, per germline. The CDR3 has 13 amino acids. In nucleotides, the CDR3 is TGTGCCGGCAGCGGGGGGGCCCTCTACGAGCAGTACTTC. Protein product: CAGSGGALYEQYF.

The chain is built from TRBV7-2 and TRBJ2-3; 8 bases line up with TRBD2. The ends lost 1 base at V and 0 bases at J; junction bases unmatched: 6. The germline V gene has CDR1 SGHTA and CDR2 FQGNSA. This CDR3 has 17 residues. The chain's CDR3 is CASSLEGRGVSTDTQYF. As DNA, the CDR3 is TGTGCCAGCAGCTTAGAAGGGCGGGGGGTTAGCACAGATACGCAGTATTTT. Full variable domain (outside the CDR3, taken from reference TRBV7-2 and TRBJ2-3): GAGVSQSPSNKVTEKGKDVELRCDPISGHTALYWYRQSLGQGLEFLIYFQGNSAPDKSGLPSDRFSAERTGGSVSTLTIQRTQQEDSAVYLCASSLEGRGVSTDTQYFGPGTRLTVL.

The chain employs TRBV6-1 and TRBJ2-7; D gene unclear. Deletions cut 6 bases from V and 6 bases from J, with 15 bases between. Germline CDR1 MNHNS, CDR2 SASEGT. The CDR3 extends over 13 amino acids. This CDR3 is CASSLFFPREQYF. CDR3 sequence (DNA): TGTGCCAGCAGCCTCTTTTTCCCCCGCGAGCAGTACTTC.